One sample yielded the 28 T cell receptor beta chains listed below, sequenced in a study of cytomegalovirus exposure and HLA in healthy donors. PCR used 60 Vbeta primers and 13 Jbeta primers. Profiling relied on immunoSEQ multiplex PCR, and the TCRdb table lists in-frame clones only, not all of them. The sample lists 110,000 to 150,000 clones; around 82% were seen once. The specimen was PBMCs. The receptors derive from a female donor in good health and CMV-seronegative.

V and J are TRBV7-2 and TRBJ2-7; 8 bases match TRBD2. Per germline, CDR1 SGHTA and CDR2 FQGNSA. The CDR3 is made up of 17 amino acids. V gave up 7 bases and J gave up 0 bases; unmatched junction bases: 14. Written as DNA, the CDR3 is TGTGCCAGCAACGACCCGGGGGGGGCGATTAGCTCCTACGAGCAGTACTTC. Translated: CASNDPGGAISSYEQYF.

In this sample, this clone turned up once. This CDR3 is CASSLGGPPDTQYF. CDR3 bases: TGTGCCAGCAGCCTGGGGGGACCCCCAGATACGCAGTATTTT. V gene TRBV7-9 combines with J gene TRBJ2-3, with D maybe TRBD2 (6 bases). V lost 5 bases and J 4 bases, leaving 13 bases between the germline ends. The V gene's germline CDR1 is SEHNR and CDR2 FQNEAQ (reference sequence). This CDR3 spans 14 amino acids.

The chain combines TRBV7-3 with TRBJ1-2, with TRBD1 matching 8 bases. This CDR3 is built from 16 residues. Losses at the gene ends were 2 bases for V and 0 bases for J; bases not matched to a gene: 5. The germline CDR1 and CDR2 sequences are SGHTA and FQGTGA. CDR3 region: CASSLGGTGANYGYTF. In DNA, the CDR3 is TGTGCCAGCAGCTTAGGCGGGACAGGCGCTAACTATGGCTACACCTTC.

Worth noting for this clone: The junction departs from germline at one end; a sequencing error may be responsible. This sequence joins TRBV10-2 and TRBJ1-2; D may be TRBD1 (6 bases). The length of the CDR3 is 13 residues. Germline V gene sequence: CDR1 WSHSY, CDR2 SAAADI. DNA for the CDR3: TGCGCCAGCAGTGAAGGGGGTGGGAGTGGCTACCCCTTC. Translation gives CASSEGGGSGYPF.

The rearrangement links TRBV19 to TRBJ1-1; D not resolved. Germline CDR1 is LNHDA and CDR2 is SQIVND (reference sequence). The CDR3 is 14 residues long. Trimming cost V 2 bases and J 5 bases, with 12 bases left between them. CDR3 DNA sequence: TGTGCCAGTAGTATACCCGGACTGCGGACTGAAGCTTTCTTT. Protein sequence: CASSIPGLRTEAFF.

The rearrangement links TRBV27 to TRBJ1-4, with TRBD1 identical over 8 bases. Per the germline V gene, CDR1 is MNHEY and CDR2 is SMNVEV (reference sequence). J was trimmed by 6 bases and V by 3 bases; bases with no gene match: 6. The CDR3 consists of 15 residues. CDR3 in amino acids: CASSFQGARHEKLFF. CDR3 nucleotide sequence: TGTGCCAGCAGTTTCCAGGGGGCACGGCATGAAAAACTGTTTTTT.

This clone came up a few times. The chain links TRBV19 to TRBJ1-1; TRBD1 is a possible D gene (5 bases). Germline values: CDR1 LNHDA, CDR2 SQIVND (reference sequence). CDR3 size: 13 residues. Trimming pared 4 bases from V and 4 bases from J, leaving 10 bases between. The CDR3 DNA follows: TGTGCCAGTAGTAGCCTGGGGGGCACTGAAGCTTTCTTT. It codes for CASSSLGGTEAFF. Full variable domain (remainder filled in from reference TRBV19 and TRBJ1-1): DGGITQSPKYLFRKEGQNVTLSCEQNLNHDAMYWYRQDPGQGLRLIYYSQIVNDFQKGDIAEGYSVSREKKESFPLTVTSAQKNPTAFYLCASSSLGGTEAFFGQGTRLTVV.

The chain employs TRBV7-2 and TRBJ1-5, with 7 bases lining up with TRBD1. The junction had 7 bases not matched to a gene; V was cut back by 4 bases and J by 4 bases. The germline V gene has CDR1 SGHTA and CDR2 FQGNSA. This CDR3 contains 15 residues. In DNA form, the CDR3 reads TGTGCCAGCAGCTCGCAGACAGGGCTGAATCAGCCCCAGCATTTT. Translating it yields CASSSQTGLNQPQHF.

The chain joins TRBV5-4 to TRBJ2-5, with 13 bases aligning to TRBD2. The V gene end was trimmed by 4 bases and the J gene end by 5 bases; junction bases not matched to a gene: 5. Per the germline V gene, CDR1 is SGHNT and CDR2 is YYREEE (reference sequence). The CDR3 is 15 residues long. The CDR3, as DNA: TGTGCCAGCAGCCCTGGGACTAGCGGGGCGGAGACCCAGTACTTC. Translating gives CASSPGTSGAETQYF.

This chain links TRBV30 with TRBJ2-6; D not certain. Trimming left V 0 bases short and J 4 bases short, with 10 bases between. The germline CDR1 and CDR2 sequences are GTSNPN and SVGIG (reference sequence). The CDR3 extends over 15 amino acids. The CDR3 bases are TGTGCCTGGAGTGTTTACTTGCCGGGGGCCAACGTCCTGACTTTC. This sequence encodes CAWSVYLPGANVLTF.

The genes are TRBV19 and TRBJ1-1; a weak D match, TRBD1 (5 bases). From germline, CDR1 is LNHDA and CDR2 SQIVND (reference sequence). The V gene lost 7 bases and the J gene lost 3 bases, with 12 bases spanning the gap. The CDR3 is made up of 13 amino acids. Here the CDR3 DNA reads TGTGCCAGTACCCCTCCGGGGGACACTGAAGCTTTCTTT. This codes for CASTPPGDTEAFF.

This rearrangement joins TRBV11-2 to TRBJ1-1; TRBD1 matches 10 bases. The CDR3 sequence is 16 residues long. V dropped 5 bases and J dropped 6; count of bases not matched to a gene: 12. Germline lookup yields CDR1 SGHAT and CDR2 FQNNGV. The CDR3 is CASSDRDRGRPPEAFF. Written as DNA, the CDR3 is TGTGCCAGCAGCGACCGGGACAGGGGTCGTCCCCCTGAAGCTTTCTTT.

This clone was recorded a few times. J is TRBJ1-4 and V is TRBV5-1, with 9 bases matching TRBD1. The CDR3 sequence is 13 residues long. Unmatched junction bases numbered 1, after V lost 4 bases and J lost 6 bases. The germline gives CDR1 SGHRS, CDR2 YFSETQ. CDR3 amino acids: CASSRTGDEKLFF. The CDR3 nucleotides read TGCGCCAGCAGCAGGACAGGGGATGAAAAACTGTTTTTT.

V usage is TRBV15 and J usage is TRBJ1-2; weak D call: TRBD1 (5 bases). The CDR3 is made up of 16 amino acids. The V gene lost 5 bases and the J gene lost 2 bases, with 18 bases spanning the gap. The V gene's germline CDR1 is LNHNV and CDR2 YYDKDF (reference sequence). CDR3 sequence (DNA): TGTGCCACCAGCTTATTAGGGGTTCAAGGGAACTATGGCTACACCTTC. Residues: CATSLLGVQGNYGYTF.

This clone has more than one count but fewer than ten. The V call is TRBV6-5, the J call TRBJ1-3; D possibly corresponds to TRBD1 (6 bases). Germline V CDR1 and CDR2: MNHEY, SVGAGI. Deletions cut 5 bases from V and 4 bases from J, with 15 bases between. CDR3 length: 15 amino acids. The CDR3 DNA reads TGTGCCAGCAGTAGGGCCCAGGGGCGCGGAAACACCATATATTTT. This codes for CASSRAQGRGNTIYF.

This clone was seen more than once but under ten times. Germline and junction disagree at one end, which may indicate a read error. This rearrangement joins TRBV7-9 to TRBJ2-4, with 8 positions matching TRBD1. This CDR3 region has 16 residues. In germline, CDR1 is SEHNR, CDR2 FQNEAQ (reference sequence). The CDR3 protein is CSSSRTGILGKNIQYF. The CDR3 DNA reads as TGTTCCAGCAGCCGGACAGGGATTCTTGGCAAAAACATTCAGTACTTC.

This chain uses TRBV4-1 with TRBJ1-2, with TRBD1 matching 12 bases. V was clipped by 1 base and J by 5 bases; unmatched bases: 5. This CDR3 has 16 residues. Germline CDR1 is MGHRA and CDR2 is YSYEKL. The CDR3 DNA sequence: TGCGCCAGCAGCCAAGCCCCGGGACAGGGGGCGTATGGCTACACCTTC. Translation gives CASSQAPGQGAYGYTF.

As for this clone: A read error may account for a junction end that differs from germline. The V and J genes are TRBV7-7 and TRBJ1-6; D perhaps matches TRBD1 (5 bases). The CDR3 loop spans 15 amino acids. Looked up from germline, CDR1 is SSHAT and CDR2 is FNYEAQ (reference sequence). The CDR3 DNA sequence: TGTGCTAGCAGCTTCACTGACAGTCTTAATTCACCCCCCCACTTT. Encoded protein: CASSFTDSLNSPPHF.

This chain connects TRBV7-9 to TRBJ2-6; TRBD1 might be the D (6 bases). The CDR3 loop spans 15 amino acids. V lost 5 bases and J lost 4, with 12 bases in between. Germline loops: CDR1 SEHNR, CDR2 FQNEAQ (reference sequence). The CDR3 DNA sequence: TGTGCCAGCAGCCCCGGGACATTAGGGGCCAACGTCCTGACTTTC. Translation: CASSPGTLGANVLTF. Full variable domain (rest looked up from reference TRBV7-9 and TRBJ2-6): DTGVSQNPRHKITKRGQNVTFRCDPISEHNRLYWYRQTLGQGPEFLTYFQNEAQLEKSRLLSDRFSAERPKGSFSTLEIQRTEQGDSAMYLCASSPGTLGANVLTFGAGSRLTVL.

A remark on this clone: Other DNA sequences in the sample encode the same CDR3. CDR3 DNA sequence: TGCGCCAGCAGCTTGGGACTAGCGGGGGGAGATACGCAGTATTTT. The encoded protein is CASSLGLAGGDTQYF. The chain is built from TRBV5-1 and TRBJ2-3; TRBD2 matches at 13 bases. CDR1 and CDR2 from the germline V gene are SGHRS and YFSETQ. This CDR3 contains 15 residues. V lost 0 bases and J lost 5; bases outside the gene matches: 0.

The rearrangement uses TRBV9 and TRBJ1-1, with D perhaps matching TRBD1 (5 bases). The CDR3 is made up of 14 amino acids. Per the germline V gene, CDR1 is SGDLS and CDR2 is YYNGEE. Trimming left V 1 base short and J 1 base short, with 8 bases between. CDR3 bases: TGTGCCAGCAGCGTACTGGGGGGGAACACTGAAGCTTTCTTT. Residues: CASSVLGGNTEAFF.

This clone was seen once. The V and J genes are TRBV6-5 and TRBJ2-3, with TRBD2 matching over 11 bases. This CDR3 is built from 15 residues. CDR1 is MNHEY, CDR2 SVGAGI, per germline. The V gene end was trimmed by 6 bases and the J gene end by 7 bases; junction bases not matched to a gene: 9. CDR3 DNA: TGTGCCAGCAGCCGTGGGCTAGCGGGAGGCAATACGCAGTATTTT. Translating it yields CASSRGLAGGNTQYF.

The chain links TRBV10-3 to TRBJ2-1; the match to TRBD2 covers 9 bases. This CDR3 has 13 amino acids. V shed 6 bases and J 7 bases; nucleotides not matched to a gene: 4. Germline-derived CDR1 and CDR2 are ENHRY and SYGVKD. The chain's CDR3 is CAIRGLASNEQFF. The DNA for the CDR3 is TGTGCCATCAGGGGACTAGCTTCGAATGAGCAGTTCTTC.

This clone has a single count. This chain joins TRBV7-2 and TRBJ1-5; TRBD1 matches 9 bases. The CDR3 is made up of 14 amino acids. Per the germline V gene, CDR1 is SGHTA and CDR2 is FQGNSA. J lost 7 bases, V lost 5 bases, and 6 bases had no gene match. CDR3 protein: CASSARQGGQPQHF. CDR3 coding DNA: TGTGCCAGCAGCGCCCGACAGGGGGGACAGCCCCAGCATTTT.

This clone was counted a few times. The chain uses TRBV6-5 and TRBJ1-5, with 7 nucleotides matching TRBD1. V shed 2 bases and J 7 bases; nucleotides not matched to a gene: 8. Germline V gene lookup returns CDR1 MNHEY and CDR2 SVGAGI. This CDR3 is built from 15 residues. The CDR3 DNA sequence: TGTGCCAGCAGTTACGGGGTGACAGGGAACCAGCCCCAGCATTTT. Translated: CASSYGVTGNQPQHF.

This chain joins TRBV10-3 and TRBJ2-7; 8 bases match TRBD1. The CDR3 has 14 residues. The germline V gene encodes CDR1 ENHRY and CDR2 SYGVKD. After removal of 10 bases from V and 0 bases from J, the junction contained 8 bases not matched to a gene. CDR3 nucleotides: TGTGCCACCCTTCCCGGGACAGGCTCCTACGAGCAGTACTTC. Translating gives CATLPGTGSYEQYF.

The chain carries TRBV9 and TRBJ2-7; no firm D call. V was trimmed by 4 bases and J by 5 bases, leaving 7 bases between them. Germline CDR1 is SGDLS and CDR2 is YYNGEE. The CDR3 spans 11 residues. CDR3: CASSPHHEQYF. The CDR3 nucleotides read TGTGCCAGCAGCCCCCATCACGAGCAGTACTTC.

V is TRBV29-1 and J is TRBJ1-2; TRBD1 agrees at 10 bases. J gave up 4 bases and V 4 bases, and 3 bases lay outside the gene matches. Germline V gives CDR1 SQVTM, CDR2 ANQGSEA. The CDR3 totals 13 residues. The CDR3 nucleotides are TGCAGCGTTGTCGACAGGGGGCTCTATGGCTACACCTTC. It encodes CSVVDRGLYGYTF.